This TCR beta chain was sequenced for a study of blood T cell repertoires in COVID-19. Study overall: Samples taken during acute and convalescent COVID-19 were collected in the United States, Italy and Spain. Sample material is recorded as cDNA or gDNA derived from T cells, B-cell-depleted T cells, or PBMCs.

Clones were sequenced by immunoSEQ multiplex PCR, and TCRdb holds only the in-frame ones, with some missing. The profile shows 400,000 or so clones, around 90% of them singletons. This clone was picked up one time. Membership in each cohort depended on participant-reported clinical history. Between the trimmed V and J ends, which lost 0 bases and 6 bases, there was a span of 11 bases. This CDR3 spans 14 amino acids. The TCR originated in a woman in her 40s with acute COVID-19. Sequencing was done on a sample of PBMCs or T cells enriched from blood (not recorded which). The chain employs TRBV23-1 and TRBJ1-2, with D perhaps matching TRBD1 (5 bases). TRBV23-1 counts as an open reading frame of uncertain function. As DNA, the CDR3 is TGCGCCAGCAGTCAATCGCAGGGAAATGATGGCTACACCTTC. Its protein product is CASSQSQGNDGYTF.